These 21 T cell receptor beta chains share one sample of origin, sequenced in a study of multiple sclerosis patients with progressive multifocal leukoencephalopathy. Measured with immunoSEQ multiplex PCR; TCRdb has only the in-frame clones, and not every one. Seen here are some 28,000 clones, 75% to 90% observed once, and the top ten hold around an eighth. Time point indicated: time of PML onset. Sequencing used PBMCs, obtained from a patient treated with natalizumab. The receptors derive from a woman aged 25 to 45 with progressive multifocal leukoencephalopathy.

The genes are TRBV9 and TRBJ1-5; D unclear. Trimming cost V 0 bases and J 5 bases, with 12 bases left between them. Germline V gene data show CDR1 as SGDLS and CDR2 as YYNGEE. The CDR3 spans 15 residues. CDR3 nucleotide sequence: TGTGCCAGCAGCGTAGGGGCAGACCCTCATCAGCCCCAGCATTTT. It encodes CASSVGADPHQPQHF.

The V call is TRBV4-2, the J call TRBJ2-5; 9 bases match TRBD1. CDR1 LGHNA and CDR2 YNFKEQ come from the germline V gene. The CDR3 sequence is 23 residues long. Trimming removed 3 bases from V and 5 bases from J; junction bases left unmatched: 31. The CDR3 sequence is CASSQEPGTGSLAAVGERETQYF. CDR3 nucleotide sequence: TGTGCCAGCAGCCAGGAACCCGGGACAGGGTCACTAGCCGCCGTTGGCGAGAGGGAGACCCAGTACTTC.

This chain joins TRBV4-1 and TRBJ2-3, with 12 positions matching TRBD2. The germline CDR1 and CDR2 sequences are MGHRA and YSYEKL. CDR3 size: 18 residues. The junction had 7 bases not matched to a gene; V was cut back by 0 bases and J by 3 bases. The CDR3 loop is CASSQDRASGRDTDTQYF. CDR3 nucleotides: TGCGCCAGCAGCCAAGATCGGGCTAGCGGGAGGGATACAGATACGCAGTATTTT.

The chain carries TRBV7-7 and TRBJ2-5; D tentatively reads TRBD1 or TRBD2 (6 bases each). The CDR3 contains 16 residues. Looked up from germline, CDR1 is SSHAT and CDR2 is FNYEAQ (reference sequence). The V gene lost 5 bases and the J gene lost 4 bases, with 20 bases spanning the gap. This CDR3 is CASSRRVGGGGETQYF. Here the CDR3 DNA reads TGTGCCAGCAGCCGGAGGGTAGGGGGAGGAGGAGAGACCCAGTACTTC.

The table lists this clone with a count of one. The gene calls are TRBV4-2 and TRBJ2-7; TRBD2 matches at 9 bases. The trim removed 1 base at V and 4 bases at J, leaving 8 bases unmatched. Germline V gene data show CDR1 as LGHNA and CDR2 as YNFKEQ. CDR3 length: 16 residues. CDR3 loop: CASSQGGGGGAYEQYF. Written as DNA, the CDR3 is TGTGCCAGCAGCCAAGGGGGCGGCGGGGGGGCTTACGAGCAGTACTTC.

This clone was detected only a few times. The chain is built from TRBV4-2 and TRBJ2-1, with 8 bases matching TRBD2. This CDR3 region has 17 residues. V was pared by 0 bases and J by 0 bases, with 4 bases of the junction left unmatched. Germline V gene sequence: CDR1 LGHNA, CDR2 YNFKEQ. The CDR3: CASSQDETSGSYNEQFF. The DNA for the CDR3 is TGTGCCAGCAGCCAAGATGAAACTAGCGGCTCCTACAATGAGCAGTTCTTC.

The J gene is TRBJ2-1, the V gene TRBV5-1, with 10 bases that match TRBD2. There are 15 residues in the CDR3. Germline assignment: CDR1 SGHRS and CDR2 YFSETQ. V lost 0 bases to trimming and J lost 7 bases; unmatched junction nucleotides: 4. The CDR3 reads CASSLGAGGPNEQFF. Here the CDR3 DNA reads TGCGCCAGCAGCTTGGGAGCGGGGGGGCCAAATGAGCAGTTCTTC.

The genes are TRBV2 and TRBJ2-7, with D unclear. With 4 bases removed from V and 0 bases from J, the gap between germline ends came to 7 bases. Germline-derived CDR1 and CDR2 are SNHLY and FYNNEI. The CDR3 has 13 amino acids. Written as DNA, the CDR3 is TGTGCCAGCAGTGTGAGCCTCTCCTACGAGCAGTACTTC. Translation: CASSVSLSYEQYF. The full variable domain, with the rest looked up from reference TRBV2 and TRBJ2-7, is EPEVTQTPSHQVTQMGQEVILRCVPISNHLYFYWYRQILGQKVEFLVSFYNNEISEKSEIFDDQFSVERPDGSNFTLKIRSTKLEDSAMYFCASSVSLSYEQYFGPGTRLTVT.

This rearrangement joins TRBV6-6 to TRBJ1-2, with D perhaps TRBD1 (5 bases). Per the germline V gene, CDR1 is MNHNY and CDR2 is SVGAGI (reference sequence). CDR3 length: 15 residues. The V end lost 6 bases, the J end lost 2 bases, and 16 bases lay between the germline ends. The CDR3 nucleotides read TGTGCCAGCAGCGGAAATTGGGACGGGAACTATGGCTACACCTTC. This sequence encodes CASSGNWDGNYGYTF.

The J gene is TRBJ1-2, the V gene TRBV18; TRBD1 aligns across 9 bases. Germline assignment: CDR1 KGHSH and CDR2 LQKENI. The CDR3 spans 18 residues. After removal of 2 bases from V and 2 bases from J, the junction contained 12 bases not matched to a gene. The CDR3 nucleotides read TGTGCCAGCTCACCAATGGGACAGGGAATAGGAGTAAACTATGGCTACACCTTC. Protein sequence: CASSPMGQGIGVNYGYTF.

The gene calls are TRBV19 and TRBJ1-5; TRBD1 might be the D (6 bases). V was trimmed by 5 bases and J by 5 bases, leaving 16 bases between them. The germline CDR1 and CDR2 sequences are LNHDA and SQIVND (reference sequence). This CDR3 is 15 amino acids long. CDR3 sequence reads: CASSWAPGADQPQHF. As DNA, the CDR3 is TGTGCCAGTAGTTGGGCTCCAGGGGCGGATCAGCCCCAGCATTTT. Drawing the rest from reference TRBV19 and TRBJ1-5, the complete variable domain is DGGITQSPKYLFRKEGQNVTLSCEQNLNHDAMYWYRQDPGQGLRLIYYSQIVNDFQKGDIAEGYSVSREKKESFPLTVTSAQKNPTAFYLCASSWAPGADQPQHFGDGTRLSIL.

The gene calls are TRBV6-1 and TRBJ2-7, with 11 nucleotides matching TRBD2. J gave up 8 bases and V 2 bases, and 8 bases lay outside the gene matches. The CDR3 has 15 residues. CDR1 and CDR2 from the germline V gene are MNHNS and SASEGT. CDR3 sequence: CASSEPRTSGYKQYF. In DNA, the CDR3 is TGTGCCAGCAGTGAACCCCGGACTAGCGGGTATAAGCAGTACTTC.

The chain links TRBV4-2 to TRBJ2-5; 8 positions match TRBD2. CDR3 length: 16 residues. The V segment lost 1 base and the J segment 5 bases; nucleotides outside the gene matches: 9. Germline V gene data show CDR1 as LGHNA and CDR2 as YNFKEQ. The CDR3 DNA reads as TGTGCCAGCAGCCAAGTAGCAAGCGGGAGAATTGAGACCCAGTACTTC. It encodes CASSQVASGRIETQYF.

The V and J genes are TRBV30 and TRBJ1-1; the D is unclear. Germline loops: CDR1 GTSNPN, CDR2 SVGIG (reference sequence). The CDR3 consists of 12 residues. With 2 bases removed from V and 6 bases from J, the gap between germline ends came to 10 bases. This CDR3 is CAWSPRTAEAFF. In DNA, the CDR3 is TGTGCCTGGAGTCCGAGAACAGCTGAAGCTTTCTTT. The full variable domain, completed using reference TRBV30 and TRBJ1-1, is SQTIHQWPATLVQPVGSPLSLECTVEGTSNPNLYWYRQAAGRGLQLLFYSVGIGQISSEVPQNLSASRPQDRQFILSSKKLLLSDSGFYLCAWSPRTAEAFFGQGTRLTVV.

The genes are TRBV27 and TRBJ2-4, with D perhaps matching TRBD1 (7 bases). This CDR3 is built from 14 residues. V was pared by 10 bases and J by 0 bases, with 13 bases between. Germline V gives CDR1 MNHEY, CDR2 SMNVEV (reference sequence). DNA of the CDR3: TGTGCCACCAGGGGGGAGCTAGCCAAAAACATTCAGTACTTC. Amino acid sequence: CATRGELAKNIQYF.

The rearrangement joins TRBV7-8 to TRBJ2-7; no firm D call. The CDR3 has 13 residues. In germline, CDR1 is SGHVS, CDR2 FQNEAQ. V was cut by 9 bases and J by 5 bases, with 17 bases left in between. CDR3 sequence: CASTRRGMNEQYF. The CDR3 DNA sequence: TGTGCCAGTACCCGTAGAGGTATGAACGAGCAGTACTTC. The entire variable domain, with the rest obtained from reference TRBV7-8 and TRBJ2-7, is as follows: GAGVSQSPRYKVAKRGQDVALRCDPISGHVSLFWYQQALGQGPEFLTYFQNEAQLDKSGLPSDRFFAERPEGSVSTLKIQRTQQEDSAVYLCASTRRGMNEQYFGPGTRLTVT.

V usage is TRBV19 and J usage is TRBJ2-1; 11 bases are shared with TRBD2. The junction had 9 bases not matched to a gene; V was cut back by 6 bases and J by 8 bases. Germline assignment: CDR1 LNHDA and CDR2 SQIVND (reference sequence). This CDR3 spans 15 amino acids. The CDR3 nucleotides are TGTGCCAGTAGCCTTACTAGCGGGAGTAGGGATGAGCAGTTCTTC. This codes for CASSLTSGSRDEQFF.

The chain uses TRBV27 and TRBJ2-2; 8 nucleotides agree with TRBD2. Trimming took 8 bases from V and 9 from J; bases not matched to a gene: 8. The CDR3 runs to 13 residues. Looked up from germline, CDR1 is MNHEY and CDR2 is SMNVEV (reference sequence). DNA of the CDR3: TGTGCCAGCTCGGGACTAGGTCTCCGGGAGCTGTTTTTT. It translates to CASSGLGLRELFF.

The CDR3 nucleotides are TGTGCCTGGACCCCCCCTTGGGGGAGTAATATAGTAGCTTTCTTT. Its protein is CAWTPPWGSNIVAFF. The J gene is TRBJ1-1, the V gene TRBV30; D is perhaps TRBD1 (5 bases). Germline CDR1 is GTSNPN and CDR2 is SVGIG (reference sequence). Trimming pared 4 bases from V and 10 bases from J, leaving 25 bases between. The CDR3 totals 15 residues.

This clone appeared a single time. The V and J genes are TRBV5-6 and TRBJ2-2; possibly TRBD2 for D (6 bases). This CDR3 is built from 16 residues. CDR1 is SGHDT, CDR2 YYEEEE, per germline. V was pared by 2 bases and J by 0 bases, with 11 bases between. The CDR3 loop reads CASSFRDFPNTGELFF. CDR3 in DNA: TGTGCCAGCAGCTTCCGGGACTTCCCGAACACCGGGGAGCTGTTTTTT.

A single count supports this clone. The rearrangement joins TRBV30 to TRBJ2-7, with 13 bases lining up with TRBD2. With 4 bases clipped from V and 3 bases from J, the junction kept 3 bases outside the gene matches. This CDR3 has 14 residues. Germline CDR1 is GTSNPN and CDR2 is SVGIG (reference sequence). The CDR3 nucleotides are TGTGCCTGGAAGACTAGCGGGAGGCTCTACGAGCAGTACTTC. Protein sequence: CAWKTSGRLYEQYF.